Below, 4 T cell receptor beta chains from the same sample are listed, as sequenced in a study of blood T cell repertoires in COVID-19. Assay used: immunoSEQ multiplex PCR; TCRdb lists only in-frame clones, some missing. The sample consists of 190,000 or so clones, around nine tenths of them appearing once. The sample taken for sequencing was peripheral blood. Receptors originate from a man aged 55 to 70 who had recovered from COVID-19.

The chain couples TRBV27 to TRBJ1-2; 8 nucleotides match TRBD1. J was trimmed by 5 bases and V by 6 bases; bases with no gene match: 5. Germline lookup yields CDR1 MNHEY and CDR2 SMNVEV (reference sequence). The CDR3 totals 13 residues. CDR3 in DNA: TGTGCCAGCAGGCCTACAGGGGGGTATGGCTACACCTTC. Translating gives CASRPTGGYGYTF.

This clone was seen just once. The V gene is TRBV27, the J gene TRBJ1-2; TRBD1 agrees at 7 bases. V gave up 4 bases and J gave up 8 bases; unmatched junction bases: 7. Germline CDR1 and CDR2: MNHEY and SMNVEV (reference sequence). The CDR3 has 13 residues. CDR3 sequence reads: CASSSRGSGGYTF. As DNA, the CDR3 is TGTGCCAGCAGTTCCAGGGGGTCGGGGGGCTACACCTTC.

The chain joins TRBV6-5 to TRBJ1-3; no clear D. The CDR3 sequence is 11 residues long. Germline V CDR1 and CDR2: MNHEY, SVGAGI. Deletions cut 10 bases from V and 4 bases from J, with 8 bases between. CDR3 nucleotides: TGTGCCACCGCCCGGGGAAACACCATATATTTT. Amino acids: CATARGNTIYF.

The rearrangement joins TRBV30 to TRBJ2-3, with TRBD1 identical over 7 bases. The CDR3 has 14 residues. The V gene's germline CDR1 is GTSNPN and CDR2 SVGIG (reference sequence). The V gene end was trimmed by 3 bases and the J gene end by 2 bases; junction bases not matched to a gene: 5. CDR3 in amino acids: CAWRGQILTDTQYF. In nucleotides, the CDR3 is TGTGCCTGGAGGGGACAGATCCTCACAGATACGCAGTATTTT.